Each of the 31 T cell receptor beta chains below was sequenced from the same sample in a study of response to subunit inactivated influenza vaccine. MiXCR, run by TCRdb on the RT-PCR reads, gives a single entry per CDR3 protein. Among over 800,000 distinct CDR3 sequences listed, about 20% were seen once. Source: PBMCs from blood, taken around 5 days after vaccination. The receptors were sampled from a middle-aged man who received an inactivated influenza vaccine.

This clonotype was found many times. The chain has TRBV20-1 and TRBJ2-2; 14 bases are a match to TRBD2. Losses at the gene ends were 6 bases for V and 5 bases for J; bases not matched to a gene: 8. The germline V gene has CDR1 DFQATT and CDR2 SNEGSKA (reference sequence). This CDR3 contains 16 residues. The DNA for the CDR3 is TGCAGTGCCCCGGGACTAGCGGGAGTAATTACCGGGGAGCTGTTTTTT. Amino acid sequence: CSAPGLAGVITGELFF.

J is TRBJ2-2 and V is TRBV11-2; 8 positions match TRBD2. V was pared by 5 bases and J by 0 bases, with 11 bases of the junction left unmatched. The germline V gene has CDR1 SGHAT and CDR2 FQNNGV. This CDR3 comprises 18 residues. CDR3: CASSPGGGARSNTGELFF. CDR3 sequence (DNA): TGTGCCAGCAGCCCGGGGGGGGGCGCCAGATCGAACACCGGGGAGCTGTTTTTT.

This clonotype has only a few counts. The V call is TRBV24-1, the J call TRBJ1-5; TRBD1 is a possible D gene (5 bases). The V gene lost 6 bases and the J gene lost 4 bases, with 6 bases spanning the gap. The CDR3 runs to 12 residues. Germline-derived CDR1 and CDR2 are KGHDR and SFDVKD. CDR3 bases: TGTGCCACCAGTTCAGGGAATCAGCCCCAGCATTTT. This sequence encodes CATSSGNQPQHF.

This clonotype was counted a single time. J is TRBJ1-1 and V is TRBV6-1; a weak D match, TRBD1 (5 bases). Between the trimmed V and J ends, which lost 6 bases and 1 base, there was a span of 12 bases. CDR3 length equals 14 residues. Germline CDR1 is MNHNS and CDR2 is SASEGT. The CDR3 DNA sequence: TGTGCCAGCAGACTAGGGACGGGGAACACTGAAGCTTTCTTT. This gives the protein CASRLGTGNTEAFF.

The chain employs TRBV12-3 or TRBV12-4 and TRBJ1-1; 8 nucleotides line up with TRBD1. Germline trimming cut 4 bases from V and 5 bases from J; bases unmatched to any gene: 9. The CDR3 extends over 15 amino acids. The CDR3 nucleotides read TGTGCCAGCAGTTGGGGCGACAGGGGCAGTACTGAAGCTTTCTTT. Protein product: CASSWGDRGSTEAFF.

The CDR3 reads CSVTTGTGQPQHF. CDR3 DNA sequence: TGCAGCGTGACCACAGGGACGGGGCAGCCCCAGCATTTT. This chain joins TRBV29-1 and TRBJ1-5; perhaps TRBD1 as D (6 bases). The CDR3 is 13 amino acids. V lost 6 bases, J lost 7 bases, and 16 bases lay in between. The V gene's germline CDR1 is SQVTM and CDR2 ANQGSEA. The variable domain in full, completed from reference TRBV29-1 and TRBJ1-5, reads SAVISQKPSRDICQRGTSLTIQCQVDSQVTMMFWYRQQPGQSLTLIATANQGSEATYESGFVIDKFPISRPNLTFSTLTVSNMSPEDSSIYLCSVTTGTGQPQHFGDGTRLSIL.

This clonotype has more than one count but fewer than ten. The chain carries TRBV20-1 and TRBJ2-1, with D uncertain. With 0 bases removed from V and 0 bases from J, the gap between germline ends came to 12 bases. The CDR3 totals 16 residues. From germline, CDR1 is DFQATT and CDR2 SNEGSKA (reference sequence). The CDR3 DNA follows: TGCAGTGCTAGAGAGGCGCGGACGAGCTCCTACAATGAGCAGTTCTTC. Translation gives CSAREARTSSYNEQFF.

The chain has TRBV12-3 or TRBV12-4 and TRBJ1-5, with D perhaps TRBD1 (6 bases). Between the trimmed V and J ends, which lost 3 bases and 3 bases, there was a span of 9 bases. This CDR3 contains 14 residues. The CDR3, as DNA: TGTGCCAGCAGTTTCGTGGGGGCCAATCAGCCCCAGCATTTT. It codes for CASSFVGANQPQHF.

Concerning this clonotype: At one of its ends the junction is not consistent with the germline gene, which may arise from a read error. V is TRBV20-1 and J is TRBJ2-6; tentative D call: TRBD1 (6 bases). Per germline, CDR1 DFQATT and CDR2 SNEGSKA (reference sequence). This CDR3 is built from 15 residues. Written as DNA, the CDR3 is TGCAGTGCAAAGCTCCCAGGGGCTGGGGCCGACGTCCTGACTTTC. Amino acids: CSAKLPGAGADVLTF.

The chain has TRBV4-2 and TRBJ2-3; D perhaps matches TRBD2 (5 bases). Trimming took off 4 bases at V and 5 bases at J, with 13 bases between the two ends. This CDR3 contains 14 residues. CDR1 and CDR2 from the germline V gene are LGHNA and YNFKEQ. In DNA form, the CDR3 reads TGTGCCAGCAGCCGAGGGAGTGGGGAAGATACGCAGTATTTT. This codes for CASSRGSGEDTQYF.

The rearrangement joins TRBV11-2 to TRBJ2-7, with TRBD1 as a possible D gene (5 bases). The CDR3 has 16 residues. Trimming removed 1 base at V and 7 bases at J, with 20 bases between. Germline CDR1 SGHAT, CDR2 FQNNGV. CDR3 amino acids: CASSLVSTGRVREQYF. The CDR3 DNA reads TGTGCCAGCAGCTTAGTTAGTACAGGACGGGTAAGGGAGCAGTACTTC.

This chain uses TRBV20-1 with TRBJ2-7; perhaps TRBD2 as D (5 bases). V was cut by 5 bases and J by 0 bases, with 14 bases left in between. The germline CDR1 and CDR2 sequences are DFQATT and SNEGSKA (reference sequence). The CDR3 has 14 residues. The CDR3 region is CSALPVSGSYEQYF. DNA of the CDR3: TGCAGTGCTCTACCAGTCAGCGGCTCCTACGAGCAGTACTTC.

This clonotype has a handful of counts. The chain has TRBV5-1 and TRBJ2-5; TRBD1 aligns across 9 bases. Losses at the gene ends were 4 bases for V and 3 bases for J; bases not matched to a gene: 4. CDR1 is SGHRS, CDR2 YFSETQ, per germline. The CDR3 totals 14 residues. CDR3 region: CASSLRTGEETQYF. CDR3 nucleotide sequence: TGCGCCAGCAGCCTAAGGACAGGGGAAGAGACCCAGTACTTC. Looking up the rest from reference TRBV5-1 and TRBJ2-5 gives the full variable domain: KAGVTQTPRYLIKTRGQQVTLSCSPISGHRSVSWYQQTPGQGLQFLFEYFSETQRNKGNFPGRFSGRQFSNSRSEMNVSTLELGDSALYLCASSLRTGEETQYFGPGTRLLVL.

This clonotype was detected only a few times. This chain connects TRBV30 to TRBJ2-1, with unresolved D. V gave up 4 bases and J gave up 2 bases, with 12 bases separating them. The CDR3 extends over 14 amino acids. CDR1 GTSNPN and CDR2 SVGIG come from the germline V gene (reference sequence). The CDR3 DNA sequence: TGTGCCTGGACAGTTGGTAGGGCCTACAATGAGCAGTTCTTC. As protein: CAWTVGRAYNEQFF.

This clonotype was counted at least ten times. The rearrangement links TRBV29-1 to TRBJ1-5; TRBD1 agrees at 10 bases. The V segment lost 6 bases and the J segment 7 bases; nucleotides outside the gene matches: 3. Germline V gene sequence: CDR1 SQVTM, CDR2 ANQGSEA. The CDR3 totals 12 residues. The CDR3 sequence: CSVGTGEQPQHF. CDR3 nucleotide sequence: TGCAGCGTCGGGACAGGGGAACAGCCCCAGCATTTT.

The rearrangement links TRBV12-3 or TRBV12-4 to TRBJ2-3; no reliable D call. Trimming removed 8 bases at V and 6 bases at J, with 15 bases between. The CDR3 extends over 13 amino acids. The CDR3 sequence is CASSGRRLDTQYF. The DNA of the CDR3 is TGTGCCAGCTCAGGACGTCGATTGGATACGCAGTATTTT.

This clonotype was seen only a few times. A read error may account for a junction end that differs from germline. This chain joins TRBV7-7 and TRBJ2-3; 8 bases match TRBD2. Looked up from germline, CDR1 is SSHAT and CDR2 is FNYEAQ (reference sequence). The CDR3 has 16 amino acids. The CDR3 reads CASSPTAGGPTDTQYF. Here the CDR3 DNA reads TGTGCTAGCAGCCCGACTGCGGGGGGCCCCACAGATACGCAGTATTTT.

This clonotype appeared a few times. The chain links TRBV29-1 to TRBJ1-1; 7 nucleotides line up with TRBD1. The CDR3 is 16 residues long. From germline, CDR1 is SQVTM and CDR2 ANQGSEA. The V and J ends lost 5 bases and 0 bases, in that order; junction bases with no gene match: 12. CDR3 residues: CSVPSPGQRMNTEAFF. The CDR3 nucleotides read TGCAGCGTTCCCTCCCCGGGACAGCGGATGAACACTGAAGCTTTCTTT.

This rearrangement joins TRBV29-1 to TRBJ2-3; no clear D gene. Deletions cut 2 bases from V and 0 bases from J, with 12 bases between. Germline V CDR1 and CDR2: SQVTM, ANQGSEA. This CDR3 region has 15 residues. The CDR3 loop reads CSVEHRGASTDTQYF. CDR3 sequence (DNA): TGCAGCGTTGAACACAGAGGCGCTAGCACAGATACGCAGTATTTT.

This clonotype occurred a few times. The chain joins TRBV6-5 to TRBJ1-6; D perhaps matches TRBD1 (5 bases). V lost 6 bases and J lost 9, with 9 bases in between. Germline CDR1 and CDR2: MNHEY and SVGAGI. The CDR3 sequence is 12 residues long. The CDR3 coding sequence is TGTGCCAGCAGCTCGACAGCTTCACCCCTCCACTTT. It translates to CASSSTASPLHF.

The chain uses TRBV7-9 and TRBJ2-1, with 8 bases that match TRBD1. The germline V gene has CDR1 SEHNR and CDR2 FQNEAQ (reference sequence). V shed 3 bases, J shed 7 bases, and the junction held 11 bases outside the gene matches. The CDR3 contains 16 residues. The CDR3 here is CASSFTTGVKKNEQFF. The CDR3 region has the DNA TGTGCCAGCAGCTTCACGACAGGGGTAAAAAAAAATGAGCAGTTCTTC.

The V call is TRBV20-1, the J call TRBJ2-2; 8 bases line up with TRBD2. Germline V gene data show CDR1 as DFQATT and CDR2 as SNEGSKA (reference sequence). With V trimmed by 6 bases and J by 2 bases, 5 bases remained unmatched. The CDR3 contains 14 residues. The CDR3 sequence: CSAISGDNTGELFF. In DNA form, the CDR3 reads TGCAGTGCAATTAGCGGGGACAACACCGGGGAGCTGTTTTTT.

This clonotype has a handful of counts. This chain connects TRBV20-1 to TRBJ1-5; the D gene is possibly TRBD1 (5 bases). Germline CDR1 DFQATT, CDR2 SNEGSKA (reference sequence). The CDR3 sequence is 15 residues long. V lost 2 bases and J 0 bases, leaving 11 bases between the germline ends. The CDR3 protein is CSARHGTDSNQPQHF. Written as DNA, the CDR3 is TGCAGTGCTAGACATGGGACTGATAGCAATCAGCCCCAGCATTTT.

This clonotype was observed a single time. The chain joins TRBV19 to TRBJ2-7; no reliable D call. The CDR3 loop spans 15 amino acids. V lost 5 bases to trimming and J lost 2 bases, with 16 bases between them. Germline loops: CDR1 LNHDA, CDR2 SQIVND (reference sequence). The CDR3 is CASSFSGPSPYEQYF. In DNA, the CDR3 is TGTGCCAGTAGTTTTTCCGGGCCGTCCCCCTACGAGCAGTACTTC.

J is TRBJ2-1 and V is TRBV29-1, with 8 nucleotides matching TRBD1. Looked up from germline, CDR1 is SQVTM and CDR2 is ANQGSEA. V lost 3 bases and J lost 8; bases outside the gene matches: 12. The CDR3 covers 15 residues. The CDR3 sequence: CSVDHRGTGVDEQFF. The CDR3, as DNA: TGCAGCGTTGATCACAGGGGGACGGGAGTGGATGAGCAGTTCTTC.

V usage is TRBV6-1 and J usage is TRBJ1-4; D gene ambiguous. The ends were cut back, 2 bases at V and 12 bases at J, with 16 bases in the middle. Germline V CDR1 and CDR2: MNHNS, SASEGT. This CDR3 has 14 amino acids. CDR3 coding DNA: TGTGCCAGCAGTGAACTAGGCCCTGGTGGTGAACTGTTTTTT. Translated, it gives CASSELGPGGELFF.

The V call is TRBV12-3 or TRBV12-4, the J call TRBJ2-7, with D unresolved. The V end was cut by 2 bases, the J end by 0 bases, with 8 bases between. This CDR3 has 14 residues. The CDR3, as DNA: TGTGCCAGCAGTTTACGCGAGAACTCCTACGAGCAGTACTTC. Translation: CASSLRENSYEQYF.

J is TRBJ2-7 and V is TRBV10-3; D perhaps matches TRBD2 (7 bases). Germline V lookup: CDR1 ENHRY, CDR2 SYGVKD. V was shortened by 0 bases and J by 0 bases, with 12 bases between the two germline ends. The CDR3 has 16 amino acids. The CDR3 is CAISESGRGGSYEQYF. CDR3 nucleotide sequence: TGTGCCATCAGTGAGTCGGGAAGGGGGGGCTCCTACGAGCAGTACTTC.

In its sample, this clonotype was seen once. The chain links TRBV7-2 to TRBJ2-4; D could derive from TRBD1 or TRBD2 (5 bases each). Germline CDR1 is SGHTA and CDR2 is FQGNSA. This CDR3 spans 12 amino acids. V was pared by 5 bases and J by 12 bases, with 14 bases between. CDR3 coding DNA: TGTGCCAGCAGCCCCTCCCCGGGACCTCAGTACTTC. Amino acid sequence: CASSPSPGPQYF.

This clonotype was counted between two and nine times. The CDR3 loop reads CASSQDRYLGTDTQYF. Here the CDR3 DNA reads TGTGCCAGCAGCCAAGATCGGTACCTAGGCACAGATACGCAGTATTTT. The chain uses TRBV4-2 and TRBJ2-3, with D hard to call. Germline CDR1 reads LGHNA; CDR2 reads YNFKEQ. Trimming removed 0 bases at V and 1 base at J, with 11 bases between. This CDR3 is 16 amino acids long.

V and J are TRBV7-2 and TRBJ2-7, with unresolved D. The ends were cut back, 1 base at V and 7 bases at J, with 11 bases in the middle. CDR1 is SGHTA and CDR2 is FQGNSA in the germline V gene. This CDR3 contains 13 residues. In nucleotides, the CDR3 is TGTGCCAGCAGCTTAGACCAGCCGGCGGAGCAGTACTTC. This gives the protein CASSLDQPAEQYF. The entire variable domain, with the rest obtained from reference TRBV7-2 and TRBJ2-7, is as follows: GAGVSQSPSNKVTEKGKDVELRCDPISGHTALYWYRQSLGQGLEFLIYFQGNSAPDKSGLPSDRFSAERTGGSVSTLTIQRTQQEDSAVYLCASSLDQPAEQYFGPGTRLTVT.